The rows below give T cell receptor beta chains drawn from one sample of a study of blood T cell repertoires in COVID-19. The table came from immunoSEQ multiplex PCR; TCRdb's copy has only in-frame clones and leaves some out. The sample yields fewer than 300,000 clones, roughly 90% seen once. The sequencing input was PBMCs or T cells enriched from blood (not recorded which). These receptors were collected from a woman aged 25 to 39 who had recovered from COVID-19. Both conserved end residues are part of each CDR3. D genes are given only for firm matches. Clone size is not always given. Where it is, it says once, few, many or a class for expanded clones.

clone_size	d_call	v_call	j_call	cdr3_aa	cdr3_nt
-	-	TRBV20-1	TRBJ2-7	CSATLANEQYF	TGCAGTGCTACACTAGCTAACGAGCAGTACTTC
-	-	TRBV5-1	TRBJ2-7	CASRKIFGGQFYEQYF	TGCGCCAGCAGAAAGATATTCGGGGGACAGTTCTACGAGCAGTACTTC
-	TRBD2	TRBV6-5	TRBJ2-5	CASTGRAETQYF	TGTGCCAGCACCGGGAGGGCGGAGACCCAGTACTTC
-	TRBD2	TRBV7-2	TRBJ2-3	CASSSTLAGGPDTQYF	TGTGCCAGCAGCTCAACTTTAGCGGGAGGGCCAGATACGCAGTATTTT
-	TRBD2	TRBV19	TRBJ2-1	CASSSTLLAGGYYEQFF	TGTGCCAGTAGTTCCACCCTACTAGCGGGAGGGTACTATGAGCAGTTCTTC
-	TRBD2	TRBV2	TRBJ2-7	CASRLAGVPYEQYF	TGTGCCAGCAGATTAGCGGGAGTGCCCTACGAGCAGTACTTC
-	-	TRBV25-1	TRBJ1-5	CASSGAGIPTNSNQPQHF	TGTGCCAGCAGTGGGGCCGGTATTCCGACGAATAGCAATCAGCCCCAGCATTTT
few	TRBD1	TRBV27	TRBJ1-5	CASSLAGGIQPQHF	TGTGCCAGCAGTTTGGCAGGGGGGATTCAGCCCCAGCATTTT
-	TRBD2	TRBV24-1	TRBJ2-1	CATSDPTSGTYNEQFF	TGTGCCACCAGTGATCCGACTAGCGGGACATACAATGAGCAGTTCTTC
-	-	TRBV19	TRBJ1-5	CASSIGGSGQPQHF	TGTGCCAGTAGTATAGGAGGGTCGGGTCAGCCCCAGCATTTT
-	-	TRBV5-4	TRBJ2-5	CASGPPQGKETQYF	TGTGCCAGCGGCCCGCCTCAGGGGAAAGAGACCCAGTACTTC
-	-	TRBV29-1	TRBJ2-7	CSVEVGTSEQYF	TGCAGCGTTGAAGTCGGGACATCTGAGCAGTACTTC
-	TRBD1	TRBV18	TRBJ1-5	CASSPTGGSGQPQHF	TGTGCCAGCTCACCAACAGGGGGGTCGGGACAGCCCCAGCATTTT
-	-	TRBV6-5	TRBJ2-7	CASSYTGTSYEQYF	TGTGCCAGCAGTTACACGGGGACATCCTACGAGCAGTACTTC
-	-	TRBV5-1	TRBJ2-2	CASSAGQTGELFF	TGCGCCAGCAGCGCGGGACAGACCGGGGAGCTGTTTTTT
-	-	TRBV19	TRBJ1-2	CASMAGTNYGYTF	TGTGCCAGTATGGCAGGAACTAACTATGGCTACACCTTC
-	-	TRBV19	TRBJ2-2	CASSQNTGELFF	TGTGCCAGTAGTCAGAACACCGGGGAGCTGTTTTTT
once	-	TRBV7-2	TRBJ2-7	CASSQRAGYEQYF	TGTGCCAGCAGCCAGAGGGCGGGCTACGAGCAGTACTTC
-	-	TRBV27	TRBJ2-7	CATGNREGSNEQYF	TGTGCCACCGGAAACAGGGAAGGTTCCAACGAGCAGTACTTC
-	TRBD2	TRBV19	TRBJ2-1	CASRQLAGLEEQFF	TGTGCCAGTCGCCAACTAGCGGGGTTAGAAGAGCAGTTCTTC
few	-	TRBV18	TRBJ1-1	CASSRGAGSNTEAFF	TGTGCCAGCTCACGTGGGGCCGGCTCCAACACTGAAGCTTTCTTT
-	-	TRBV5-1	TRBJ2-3	CASSLGGGVSTDTQYF	TGCGCCAGCAGCTTGGGGGGAGGTGTCAGCACAGATACGCAGTATTTT
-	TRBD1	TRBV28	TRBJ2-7	CASSFLLSTTGQGIYEQYF	TGTGCCAGCAGTTTCCTACTATCTACGACGGGACAGGGCATATACGAGCAGTACTTC
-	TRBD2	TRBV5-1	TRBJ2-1	CASSLGTSGRRDNEQFF	TGCGCCAGCAGCTTGGGGACTAGCGGGAGGAGGGACAATGAGCAGTTCTTC
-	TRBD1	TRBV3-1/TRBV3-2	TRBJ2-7	CASSFRTGGSYEQYF	TGTGCCAGCAGCTTCAGGACAGGGGGCTCCTACGAGCAGTACTTC
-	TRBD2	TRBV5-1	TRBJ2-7	CASSFGPSSGSSYEQYF	TGCGCCAGCAGCTTTGGCCCGTCCAGCGGGAGCTCCTACGAGCAGTACTTC
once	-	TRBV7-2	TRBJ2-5	CASSYNPSGGVETQYF	TGTGCCAGCAGCTACAATCCCTCGGGGGGCGTGGAGACCCAGTACTTC
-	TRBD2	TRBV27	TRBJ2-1	CASSLKTSGRYNEQFF	TGTGCCAGCAGTTTAAAGACTAGCGGGAGGTATAATGAGCAGTTCTTC
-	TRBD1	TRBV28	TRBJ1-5	CASRTGGTSNQPQHF	TGTGCCAGCAGAACAGGGGGGACAAGCAATCAGCCCCAGCATTTT
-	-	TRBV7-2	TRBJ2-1	CASSLGHGEQFF	TGTGCCAGCAGCTTAGGACATGGTGAGCAGTTCTTC
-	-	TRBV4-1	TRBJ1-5	CASSQGRGVSNQPQHF	TGCGCCAGCAGCCAAGGAAGGGGTGTGAGCAATCAGCCCCAGCATTTT
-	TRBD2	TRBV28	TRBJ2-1	CASSLAGEGHEQFF	TGTGCCAGCAGTTTGGCGGGGGAGGGCCATGAGCAGTTCTTC
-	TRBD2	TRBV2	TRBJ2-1	CASMLTSGPNEQFF	TGTGCCAGCATGTTGACTAGCGGACCTAATGAGCAGTTCTTC
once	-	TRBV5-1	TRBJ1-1	CASRDRSLNTEAFF	TGCGCCAGCCGAGACAGGAGCCTGAACACTGAAGCTTTCTTT
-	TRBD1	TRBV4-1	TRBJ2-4	CASSQDPGTGQAKNIQYF	TGCGCCAGCAGCCAAGATCCTGGGACAGGGCAAGCCAAAAACATTCAGTACTTC
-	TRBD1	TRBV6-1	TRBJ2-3	CASTLDREISDTQYF	TGTGCCAGCACCCTTGACAGGGAAATCTCAGATACGCAGTATTTT
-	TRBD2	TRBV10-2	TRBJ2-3	CASSDTAGDSTDTQYF	TGCGCCAGCAGTGATACAGCGGGGGATAGCACAGATACGCAGTATTTT
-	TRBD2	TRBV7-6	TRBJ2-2	CASSPGLAGGTGELFF	TGTGCCAGCAGCCCCGGACTAGCGGGAGGGACCGGGGAGCTGTTTTTT
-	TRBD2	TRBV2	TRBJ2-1	CASWTSGNNEQFF	TGTGCCAGCTGGACTAGCGGTAACAATGAGCAGTTCTTC
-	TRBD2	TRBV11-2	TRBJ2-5	CASSFPLAGVETQYF	TGTGCCAGCAGCTTCCCACTAGCGGGAGTAGAGACCCAGTACTTC
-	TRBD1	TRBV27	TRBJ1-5	CATGTGGAYTQPQHF	TGTGCCACCGGGACAGGGGGCGCGTATACTCAGCCCCAGCATTTT
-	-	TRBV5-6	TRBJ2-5	CASSLSGSGETQYF	TGTGCCAGCAGCTTGTCCGGGAGTGGGGAGACCCAGTACTTC
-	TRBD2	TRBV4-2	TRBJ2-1	CASSQEVLAGSYNEQFF	TGTGCCAGCAGCCAAGAGGTCCTAGCGGGTTCGTACAATGAGCAGTTCTTC
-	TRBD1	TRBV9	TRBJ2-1	CASSAGTGSYNEQFF	TGTGCCAGCAGCGCCGGGACAGGATCCTACAATGAGCAGTTCTTC
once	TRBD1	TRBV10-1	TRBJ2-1	CASQGARDEQFF	TGCGCCAGCCAGGGGGCCAGGGATGAGCAGTTCTTC
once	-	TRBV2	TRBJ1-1	CASRLGEGNEAFF	TGTGCCAGCCGCCTCGGGGAGGGAAATGAAGCTTTCTTT
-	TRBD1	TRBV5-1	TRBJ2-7	CASSLDRDRPIYF	TGCGCCAGCAGCTTGGACCGGGACAGGCCTATTTACTTC
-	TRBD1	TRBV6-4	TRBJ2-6	CASRGTGLSGANVLTF	TGTGCCAGCAGAGGGACAGGACTCTCTGGGGCCAACGTCCTGACTTTC
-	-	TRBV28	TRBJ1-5	CASSFWTEGSNQPQHF	TGTGCCAGCAGTTTCTGGACAGAGGGTAGCAATCAGCCCCAGCATTTT